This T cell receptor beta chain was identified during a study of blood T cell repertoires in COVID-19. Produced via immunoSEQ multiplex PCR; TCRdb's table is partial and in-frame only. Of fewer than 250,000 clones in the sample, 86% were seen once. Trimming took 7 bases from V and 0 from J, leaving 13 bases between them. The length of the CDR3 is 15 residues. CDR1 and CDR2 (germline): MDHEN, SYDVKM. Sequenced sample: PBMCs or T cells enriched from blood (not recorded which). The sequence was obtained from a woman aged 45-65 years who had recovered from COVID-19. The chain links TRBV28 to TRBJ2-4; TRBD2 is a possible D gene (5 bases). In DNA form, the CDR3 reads TGTGCCAGCACCGCGGAGGACCTAGCCAAAAACATTCAGTACTTC. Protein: CASTAEDLAKNIQYF.